This paragraph reports one TCR beta chain. Its cognate antigen is unknown. The PCR used 60 Vbeta and 13 Jbeta primers. This table comes from immunoSEQ multiplex PCR, and its TCRdb copy is limited to in-frame clones, with some not included. The sample carries 150,000 or so clones, 70% to 85% recorded once. The data originate from a study of cytomegalovirus exposure and HLA in healthy donors. Points from the study as a whole: Presence/absence analyses assumed roughly uniform sequencing depth across donors, which may not hold. Segments of the TCR beta V type were, in most cases, productive about 87% or about 30% of the time in an earlier analysis. Investigators reported 150 to 200 TCR beta chains as tied to cytomegalovirus. It was reported that TCR beta sequences correctly inferred the HLA-A and HLA-B alleles for most subjects.

The CDR3 is 15 amino acids. Germline V gene lookup returns CDR1 MRHNA and CDR2 SNTAGT. V was pared by 2 bases and J by 6 bases, with 16 bases between. The source material was PBMCs. The chain joins TRBV6-4 to TRBJ1-2; no definite D call. The source is a human donor in good health. CDR3 bases: TGTGCCAGCAGTGACCCCGGCGTGCAGGTTGATGGCTACACCTTC. Protein: CASSDPGVQVDGYTF.